Detailed here is one TCR beta chain. The target antigen is unknown. Germline CDR1 DFQATT, CDR2 SNEGSKA (reference sequence). V was pared by 0 bases and J by 1 base, with 7 bases of the junction left unmatched. CDR3 length: 16 amino acids. This specimen comes from a study of T cells after yellow fever vaccination. As for the study in general: Fractions containing few cells were prepared with SMART-Seq v4 Ultra Low Input.

Each CDR3 protein is one row after TCRdb ran MiXCR on the 5' RACE reads. The table includes about 370,000 distinct CDR3 sequences, approximately 10% detected once. Findings of the study overall: A minor fraction of clonotypes spanned both CD4 and CD8 compartments. The study noted that FACS-sorted repertoires could contain abundant clonotypes contaminating from the bulk population. Though weaker, the secondary response peaked faster, on day 5 versus 15.

The input for sequencing was PBMCs, taken on the day of the first yellow fever vaccination. The TCR sequence derives from a man between 18 and 35 years old who received the YFV17D yellow fever vaccine. The rearrangement joins TRBV20-1 to TRBJ2-5, with TRBD2 matching 8 bases. CDR3 coding DNA: TGCAGTGCTAGAGATCAAGGCCTAGCGGGCCAAGAGACCCAGTACTTC. It encodes CSARDQGLAGQETQYF.